Each of the 9 T cell receptor beta chains below was sequenced from the same sample in a study of blood T cell repertoires in COVID-19. The protocol was immunoSEQ multiplex PCR, while the TCRdb copy is restricted to in-frame clones and leaves out a portion. The sample lists more than 65,000 clones; roughly 87% were seen once. Sequenced material: peripheral blood. All receptors derive from a man in his sixties with acute or convalescent COVID-19.

The chain couples TRBV6-5 to TRBJ1-4; 8 positions match TRBD1. Germline V lookup: CDR1 MNHEY, CDR2 SVGAGI. V trimming: 6 bases; J trimming: 8 bases; junction bases outside the gene matches: 8. This CDR3 region has 14 residues. Written as DNA, the CDR3 is TGTGCCAGCAGCAGAGGGACAGGAAGGGAAAAACTGTTTTTT. Translation: CASSRGTGREKLFF.

CDR3 loop: CASTNRVLNEKLFF. Here the CDR3 DNA reads TGTGCCAGCACCAACAGGGTCCTTAATGAAAAACTGTTTTTT. The gene calls are TRBV6-1 and TRBJ1-4; the D gene is possibly TRBD1 (6 bases). The germline V and J ends were trimmed by 7 bases and 4 bases, with 13 bases remaining between them. The CDR3 spans 14 residues. CDR1 MNHNS and CDR2 SASEGT come from the germline V gene.

In its sample, this clone was seen once. The rearrangement uses TRBV2 and TRBJ1-2; D possibly corresponds to TRBD1 (5 bases). The CDR3 has 13 residues. Germline V gives CDR1 SNHLY, CDR2 FYNNEI. V was cut by 1 base and J by 9 bases, with 12 bases left in between. This CDR3 reads CASSEERGGRYTF. CDR3 nucleotide sequence: TGTGCCAGCAGTGAAGAAAGGGGTGGGCGCTACACCTTC. Using reference TRBV2 and TRBJ1-2 for the parts outside the CDR3, the full variable domain is EPEVTQTPSHQVTQMGQEVILRCVPISNHLYFYWYRQILGQKVEFLVSFYNNEISEKSEIFDDQFSVERPDGSNFTLKIRSTKLEDSAMYFCASSEERGGRYTFGSGTRLTVV.

The rearrangement links TRBV11-2 to TRBJ2-3; 8 bases agree with TRBD2. This CDR3 region has 15 residues. CDR1 is SGHAT and CDR2 is FQNNGV in the germline V gene. V lost 1 base and J lost 3; bases outside the gene matches: 3. CDR3 in DNA: TGTGCCAGCAGCTTAGTAGCGGGGTATACAGATACGCAGTATTTT. This gives the protein CASSLVAGYTDTQYF.

The chain recombines TRBV3-1 (or the pseudogene TRBV3-2) with TRBJ2-5, with a possible D match to TRBD1 (6 bases). The V end lost 2 bases, the J end lost 4 bases, and 14 bases lay between the germline ends. There are 15 residues in the CDR3. Germline CDR1 and CDR2: LGHDT and YNNKEL (reference sequence). The CDR3 protein is CASSQSEIGGETQYF. The CDR3 DNA follows: TGTGCCAGCAGCCAAAGCGAAATAGGGGGAGAGACCCAGTACTTC.

The chain recombines TRBV11-2 with TRBJ1-1; 7 nucleotides match TRBD1. Trimming took 6 bases from V and 6 from J; bases not matched to a gene: 4. The CDR3 is 12 amino acids. The germline V gene has CDR1 SGHAT and CDR2 FQNNGV. Here the CDR3 DNA reads TGTGCCAGCAGTCAGGGGGTTGCTGAAGCTTTCTTT. Translated: CASSQGVAEAFF.

V is TRBV15 and J is TRBJ2-3, with 10 bases that match TRBD2. Germline loops: CDR1 LNHNV, CDR2 YYDKDF (reference sequence). Trimming cost V 8 bases and J 2 bases; bases outside gene matches: 7. The CDR3 runs to 15 residues. The CDR3 coding sequence is TGTGCCACCCGGGGGCTAGCGGGGGCCACAGATACGCAGTATTTT. It encodes CATRGLAGATDTQYF.

The V and J genes are TRBV10-3 and TRBJ1-5, with 7 nucleotides matching TRBD1. The V segment lost 3 bases and the J segment 7 bases; nucleotides outside the gene matches: 3. The germline V gene has CDR1 ENHRY and CDR2 SYGVKD. The CDR3 extends over 13 amino acids. The CDR3 sequence: CAISDPGGQPQHF. Written as DNA, the CDR3 is TGTGCCATCAGTGACCCAGGGGGGCAGCCCCAGCATTTT.

The V and J genes are TRBV6-2 or TRBV6-3 and TRBJ2-3; 7 bases are a match to TRBD1. The CDR3 length is 17 residues. V was clipped by 0 bases and J by 3 bases; unmatched bases: 9. The germline CDR1 and CDR2 sequences are MNHEY and SVGEGT. The CDR3 DNA is TGTGCCAGCAGTTACTCGACGTCGACAGGGCGTACAGATACGCAGTATTTT. This translates into CASSYSTSTGRTDTQYF.